What follows are 2 T cell receptor beta chains derived from one specimen sequenced in a study of T cell responses to AZD1222 COVID-19 vaccine. The method was immunoSEQ multiplex PCR; TCRdb's version includes in-frame clones alone and lacks a portion of them. The table shows about 99,000 clones, with 87% occurring only once. Sequences were derived from peripheral blood, sampled on day 0 of AZD1222 vaccination. These receptors all stem from an adult in good health.

J is TRBJ2-1 and V is TRBV21-1; the table's D call of TRBD2 was not tested on the DNA. TRBV21-1 is flagged as a pseudogene. This CDR3 has 20 residues. The CDR3: CATPIMGLAGVPVSYNEQFF. CDR3 coding DNA: TGTGCCACCCCCATTATGGGACTAGCGGGGGTACCCGTCTCCTACAATGAGCAGTTCTTC.

Points on this clone: One end of the junction fails to match germline, which may point to a read error. The chain has TRBV5-1 and TRBJ2-5; D gene uncertain. This CDR3 contains 15 residues. Germline V lookup: CDR1 SGHRS, CDR2 YFSETQ. Here the CDR3 reads CASSLVGVFQETQYF. In DNA, the CDR3 is TGTGCCAGCAGCTTGGTCGGTGTTTTCCAAGAGACCCAGTACTTC.